The text below deals with one TCR beta chain. The data originate from a study of control samples from healthy donors and cancer patients. Generated by immunoSEQ multiplex PCR, the TCRdb table keeps only in-frame clones and is missing some. The profile shows around 150,000 clones, roughly 94% of them singletons. The CDR3 runs 14 residues. V usage is TRBV21-1 and J usage is TRBJ2-7. TRBV21-1 is a recognized pseudogene. The sequence came from a man in his sixties with colorectal cancer. Sequencing was performed on PBMCs. CDR3 coding DNA: TGTGCCAGCAGCCCGATTACGAGTAGGTGCGAGCAGTACTTC. This translates into CASSPITSRCEQYF.